This T cell receptor (beta chain) was identified during a study of cytomegalovirus exposure and HLA in healthy donors. Study-wide results and limits: Using a false discovery rate of 0.05, a later analysis showed that 15,000 to 20,000 TCR beta sequences were associated with HLA alleles.

Concerning this clone: Its specificity is unknown.

Researchers ran the PCR with 60 Vbeta and 13 Jbeta primers. In the original workflow: Unique TCR beta chains numbered 60 million to 100 million in a later analysis, with about 9.9 million shared. Data came from immunoSEQ multiplex PCR; TCRdb stores just in-frame clones and leaves some out. The V and J calls and clone size were taken over from that table, and D and trimming were inferred from the DNA. The ten most abundant clones cover about 4% of a sample with roughly 60,000 clones. Germline values: CDR1 MDHEN, CDR2 SYDVKM. The V end was cut by 3 bases, the J end by 6 bases, with 7 bases between. This CDR3 contains 12 residues.

V is TRBV28 and J is TRBJ2-3; D gene ambiguous. The source material was PBMCs. The source of this sequence is a young woman in good health and CMV-seronegative. CDR3 coding DNA: TGTGCCAGCAGTTTCCGTCGGGATACGCAGTATTTT. Protein product: CASSFRRDTQYF.